This T cell receptor (beta chain) was recovered during a study of blood T cell repertoires in COVID-19. Study background: The origin of the acute and convalescent COVID-19 samples was the United States, Italy and Spain.

In the authors' methods: Amplifying reference gene primers gave estimates of nucleated cell counts. Here immunoSEQ multiplex PCR was the method, and the copy in TCRdb shows in-frame clones only, minus some. V and J calls plus clone size are reproduced from that table; the DNA served to infer D and trimming. This table has approximately 100,000 clones, 70% to 85% appearing once. The germline V gene encodes CDR1 MDHEN and CDR2 SYDVKM. The CDR3 spans 15 residues. V was trimmed by 4 bases and J by 11 bases, leaving 20 bases between them. Sample: peripheral blood. The clonotype originates from a woman aged 55-70 years with acute or convalescent COVID-19. This chain connects TRBV28 to TRBJ1-4; TRBD1 might be the D (5 bases). The CDR3 sequence is CASSSGIGENGKLFF. In DNA, the CDR3 is TGTGCCAGCAGTTCAGGGATTGGGGAAAATGGGAAACTGTTTTTT.